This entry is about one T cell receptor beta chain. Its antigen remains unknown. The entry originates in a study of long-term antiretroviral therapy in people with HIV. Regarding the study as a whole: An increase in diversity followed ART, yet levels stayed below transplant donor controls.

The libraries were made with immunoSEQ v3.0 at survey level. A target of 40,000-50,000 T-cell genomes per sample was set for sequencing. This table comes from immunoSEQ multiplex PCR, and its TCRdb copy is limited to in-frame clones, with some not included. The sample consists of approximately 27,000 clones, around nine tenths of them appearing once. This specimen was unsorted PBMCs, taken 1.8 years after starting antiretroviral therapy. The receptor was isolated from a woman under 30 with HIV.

As DNA, the CDR3 is TGTGCCAGCAGCTTAGGTGCGACTAGCGGGAGATTAGATACGCAGTATTTT. It is translated as CASSLGATSGRLDTQYF. The J gene is TRBJ2-3, the V gene TRBV7-9; 12 bases align to TRBD2. The germline CDR1 and CDR2 sequences are SEHNR and FQNEAQ (reference sequence). After removal of 1 base from V and 5 bases from J, the junction contained 7 bases not matched to a gene. The CDR3 sequence is 17 residues long.